A single sample is the source of the 4 T cell receptor beta chains below, sequenced in a study of OX40 agonist ivuxolimab in advanced cancers. TCRdb's table, derived via immunoSEQ multiplex PCR, lists solely in-frame clones and lacks some. The repertoire holds about 23,000 clones, with 84% as singletons. The sample consisted of CD4+ or CD8+ T cells sorted from blood, taken in a trial of the OX40 agonist ivuxolimab. All receptors come from an adult with an advanced solid tumor such as melanoma, head and neck, liver or kidney cancer.

This chain joins TRBV19 and TRBJ1-2; TRBD1 matches 9 bases. This CDR3 has 11 amino acids. Per germline, CDR1 LNHDA and CDR2 SQIVND (reference sequence). Trimming took 9 bases from V and 8 from J; bases not matched to a gene: 4. In nucleotides, the CDR3 is TGTGCCAGCGGACAGGGGCTCGGCTACACCTTC. Its protein is CASGQGLGYTF.

V is TRBV6-6 and J is TRBJ2-7; D is unclear. The V gene lost 2 bases and the J gene lost 4 bases, with 9 bases spanning the gap. Looked up from germline, CDR1 is MNHNY and CDR2 is SVGAGI (reference sequence). This CDR3 has 13 residues. CDR3 protein: CASSYTRIYEQYF. In DNA form, the CDR3 reads TGTGCCAGCAGTTACACCAGGATATACGAGCAGTACTTC.

J is TRBJ1-2 and V is TRBV2, with D maybe TRBD1 (6 bases). Trimming cost V 4 bases and J 4 bases, with 10 bases left between them. The CDR3 totals 13 residues. Germline V gives CDR1 SNHLY, CDR2 FYNNEI. DNA of the CDR3: TGTGCCAGCAGTGGCAGGACAGTCTATGGCTACACCTTC. Its translation is CASSGRTVYGYTF.

V is TRBV2 and J is TRBJ1-5, with D hard to call. The CDR3 runs 15 residues. Trimming took off 0 bases at V and 8 bases at J, with 14 bases between the two ends. Germline values: CDR1 SNHLY, CDR2 FYNNEI. The CDR3 DNA sequence: TGTGCCAGCAGTGAAGCTCGAGATAGGGTGAAGCCCCAGCATTTT. Its protein is CASSEARDRVKPQHF.